The next 28 T cell receptor beta chains were all read from a single sample in a study of blood T cell repertoires in COVID-19. Profiling relied on immunoSEQ multiplex PCR, and the TCRdb table lists in-frame clones only, not all of them. This sample has 100,000 to 150,000 clones, with nearly 70% found just once. Source material: peripheral blood. Receptor source: a woman aged 70 to 79 with acute or convalescent COVID-19.

The chain is built from TRBV7-9 and TRBJ1-4; 8 bases align to TRBD1. The CDR3 sequence is 16 residues long. Germline CDR1 is SEHNR and CDR2 is FQNEAQ (reference sequence). J was trimmed by 6 bases and V by 5 bases; bases with no gene match: 11. This CDR3 reads CASSIGQGGHYEKLFF. For the CDR3, the DNA is TGTGCCAGCAGCATTGGACAGGGCGGCCACTATGAAAAACTGTTTTTT.

The V call is TRBV10-3, the J call TRBJ1-5; the match to TRBD1 covers 7 bases. The CDR3 consists of 13 residues. After removal of 2 bases from V and 5 bases from J, the junction contained 0 bases not matched to a gene. In germline, CDR1 is ENHRY, CDR2 SYGVKD. For the CDR3, the DNA is TGTGCCATCAGTGAGACAGGGGATCAGCCCCAGCATTTT. Translating it yields CAISETGDQPQHF.

The chain combines TRBV5-1 with TRBJ1-1, with a weak D call TRBD1 (6 bases). In germline, CDR1 is SGHRS, CDR2 YFSETQ. Trimming shortened V by 2 bases and J by 3 bases, and 11 bases separated the two germline ends. CDR3 length equals 14 residues. The DNA for the CDR3 is TGCGCCAGCAGCTTTGCAGGGGTAGACACTGAAGCTTTCTTT. Protein: CASSFAGVDTEAFF.

The CDR3 sequence is CASSYLDRVVYGYTF. The CDR3 DNA sequence: TGTGCCAGCAGTTACTTGGACAGGGTCGTCTATGGCTACACCTTC. V is TRBV7-9 and J is TRBJ1-2; TRBD1 matches at 8 bases. Germline assignment: CDR1 SEHNR and CDR2 FQNEAQ (reference sequence). CDR3 length equals 15 residues. The junction had 10 bases not matched to a gene; V was cut back by 6 bases and J by 4 bases.

The chain uses TRBV29-1 and TRBJ1-2; 7 nucleotides agree with TRBD1. With V trimmed by 8 bases and J by 2 bases, 14 bases remained unmatched. Germline CDR1 SQVTM, CDR2 ANQGSEA. CDR3 length equals 15 residues. This CDR3 is CSFRQGEELNYGYTF. CDR3 sequence (DNA): TGCAGCTTTAGACAGGGAGAAGAATTAAACTATGGCTACACCTTC.

This clone was seen a handful of times. The chain links TRBV18 to TRBJ2-3, with a weak D call TRBD1 (6 bases). The CDR3 runs to 15 residues. Trimming removed 1 base at V and 10 bases at J, with 18 bases between. Germline V gives CDR1 KGHSH, CDR2 LQKENI. The CDR3 nucleotides read TGTGCCAGCTCACCACAGGGGGATGGATTAGGTCCGCAGTATTTT. It yields the protein CASSPQGDGLGPQYF.

This clone was counted once. V gene TRBV5-4 combines with J gene TRBJ2-5, with TRBD1 identical over 8 bases. The CDR3 spans 13 residues. In germline, CDR1 is SGHNT, CDR2 YYREEE (reference sequence). With 9 bases clipped from V and 2 bases from J, the junction kept 6 bases outside the gene matches. The CDR3 nucleotides read TGTGCCACCGGACAGGGCCAACAAGAGACCCAGTACTTC. Protein product: CATGQGQQETQYF. Full variable domain (remainder filled in from reference TRBV5-4 and TRBJ2-5): ETGVTQSPTHLIKTRGQQVTLRCSSQSGHNTVSWYQQALGQGPQFIFQYYREEENGRGNFPPRFSGLQFPNYSSELNVNALELDDSALYLCATGQGQQETQYFGPGTRLLVL.

V usage is TRBV7-8 and J usage is TRBJ2-2, with 7 bases identical to TRBD2. The CDR3 has 18 amino acids. Germline trimming cut 4 bases from V and 4 bases from J; bases unmatched to any gene: 15. Germline V CDR1 and CDR2: SGHVS, FQNEAQ. CDR3 in amino acids: CASSSRLSGTGSTGELFF. DNA of the CDR3: TGTGCCAGCAGCTCCCGACTAAGCGGGACGGGCAGCACCGGGGAGCTGTTTTTT.

Note on this clone: A read error may produce the germline difference seen at one junction end. The chain has TRBV18 and TRBJ1-1, with D maybe TRBD1 (5 bases). The CDR3 is 13 residues long. Germline loops: CDR1 KGHSH, CDR2 LQKENI. The CDR3 protein is CASPPRVNTEAFF. In DNA form, the CDR3 reads TGTGCCAGCCCACCCAGGGTGAACACTGAAGCTTTCTTT.

V and J are TRBV5-5 and TRBJ1-1; possibly TRBD1 for D (6 bases). Germline lookup yields CDR1 SGHKS and CDR2 YYEKEE (reference sequence). The V end lost 3 bases, the J end lost 1 base, and 13 bases lay between the germline ends. CDR3 length: 15 residues. The CDR3 sequence: CASSSDSHGNTEAFF. CDR3 bases: TGTGCCAGCAGCTCGGACAGCCACGGGAACACTGAAGCTTTCTTT.

The V call is TRBV18, the J call TRBJ2-1; possibly TRBD2 for D (5 bases). The CDR3 covers 16 residues. Germline V lookup: CDR1 KGHSH, CDR2 LQKENI. Trimming took off 1 base at V and 1 base at J, with 11 bases between the two ends. DNA for the CDR3: TGTGCCAGCTCACCACTTCGGACTGCATCCTACAATGAGCAGTTCTTC. This gives the protein CASSPLRTASYNEQFF.

The chain has TRBV2 and TRBJ1-1, with D maybe TRBD1 (6 bases). V lost 5 bases and J lost 2, with 12 bases in between. The CDR3 spans 14 residues. Germline CDR1 and CDR2: SNHLY and FYNNEI. The CDR3 sequence is CASSRRTANTEAFF. CDR3 sequence (DNA): TGTGCCAGCAGTCGTAGGACAGCAAACACTGAAGCTTTCTTT.

The J gene is TRBJ1-1, the V gene TRBV19; 7 bases fit TRBD1. The germline CDR1 and CDR2 sequences are LNHDA and SQIVND (reference sequence). The V segment lost 7 bases and the J segment 0 bases; nucleotides outside the gene matches: 5. The length of the CDR3 is 14 residues. The CDR3 protein is CASKRGTVNTEAFF. CDR3 DNA: TGTGCCAGTAAAAGAGGGACAGTGAACACTGAAGCTTTCTTT.

V and J are TRBV18 and TRBJ1-2; 8 bases agree with TRBD1. The CDR3 extends over 14 amino acids. Germline assignment: CDR1 KGHSH and CDR2 LQKENI. V trimming: 3 bases; J trimming: 8 bases; junction bases outside the gene matches: 8. The CDR3 protein is CASSPGQASRGYTF. In nucleotides, the CDR3 is TGTGCCAGCTCACCGGGACAGGCGTCTCGGGGCTACACCTTC.

V gene TRBV9 combines with J gene TRBJ1-1; D is ambiguous. This CDR3 has 15 residues. Germline V CDR1 and CDR2: SGDLS, YYNGEE. V dropped 4 bases and J dropped 4 bases, with 17 bases sitting between them. This chain's CDR3 is CASSSRGGSVTEAFF. The CDR3 bases are TGTGCCAGCAGCTCAAGAGGTGGGTCGGTCACTGAAGCTTTCTTT.

The V gene is TRBV19, the J gene TRBJ1-1; TRBD1 matches 11 bases. J was trimmed by 5 bases and V by 4 bases; bases with no gene match: 3. The CDR3 loop spans 14 amino acids. The germline gives CDR1 LNHDA, CDR2 SQIVND (reference sequence). As DNA, the CDR3 is TGTGCCAGTAGTAGGGACAGGGGGAGGACTGAAGCTTTCTTT. This gives the protein CASSRDRGRTEAFF.

CDR3 nucleotides: TGTGCTAGTGGTTTGGGAGCGGGAGGGCCCTACAATGAGCAGTTCTTC. Translation gives CASGLGAGGPYNEQFF. The chain has TRBV12-5 and TRBJ2-1; the match to TRBD2 covers 10 bases. Germline V gives CDR1 LGHNT, CDR2 FRNRAP. Unmatched junction bases numbered 2, after V lost 1 base and J lost 2 bases. CDR3 size: 16 residues.

This clone has just a few counts. This chain links TRBV5-6 with TRBJ1-2; 11 bases are shared with TRBD1. V shed 3 bases and J 8 bases; nucleotides not matched to a gene: 9. The CDR3 is 15 amino acids. Germline V gene lookup returns CDR1 SGHDT and CDR2 YYEEEE. The CDR3 sequence is CASSSRGTGGLGYTF. The CDR3 nucleotides are TGTGCCAGCAGCTCACGCGGGACAGGGGGATTAGGCTACACCTTC.

The CDR3 DNA follows: TGTGCCTGGAGCCGCCGACAGGGAACTAATGAAAAACTGTTTTTT. Its protein is CAWSRRQGTNEKLFF. The chain has TRBV30 and TRBJ1-4, with TRBD1 matching over 7 bases. The CDR3 length is 15 residues. V lost 3 bases to trimming and J lost 1 base; unmatched junction nucleotides: 5. The V gene's germline CDR1 is GTSNPN and CDR2 SVGIG (reference sequence).

This clone appeared a few times. The chain has TRBV19 and TRBJ2-3, with a weak D call TRBD1 (6 bases). The germline gives CDR1 LNHDA, CDR2 SQIVND (reference sequence). V gave up 5 bases and J gave up 7 bases, with 13 bases separating them. The CDR3 runs to 13 residues. The CDR3: CASSPRGGNTQYF. The CDR3 region has the DNA TGTGCCAGTAGTCCCAGGGGTGGAAATACGCAGTATTTT.

The CDR3 loop is CASSPQGGALTDTQYF. The CDR3 region has the DNA TGTGCCAGCAGCCCTCAAGGTGGGGCGCTCACAGATACGCAGTATTTT. The chain carries TRBV11-3 and TRBJ2-3; perhaps TRBD1 as D (5 bases). The CDR3 is 16 amino acids. Germline CDR1 reads SGHNT; CDR2 reads YENEEA. The V end was cut by 5 bases, the J end by 2 bases, with 17 bases between.

This clone was detected many times. Other DNA sequences in the same sample also yield this CDR3. The chain is built from TRBV7-3 and TRBJ1-1; the D is unclear. Trimming took 2 bases from V and 2 from J, leaving 9 bases between them. From germline, CDR1 is SGHTA and CDR2 FQGTGA. The CDR3 totals 14 residues. CDR3 loop: CASSLSHRNTEAFF. In DNA, the CDR3 is TGTGCCAGCAGCTTATCCCACAGAAACACTGAAGCTTTCTTT.

The CDR3 coding sequence is TGTGCCAGTAGTTTGATTGGACACGGCTCTGGAAACACCATATATTTT. Protein: CASSLIGHGSGNTIYF. The V and J genes are TRBV19 and TRBJ1-3, with D tentatively TRBD1 (5 bases). Trimming removed 5 bases from V and 0 bases from J, with 14 bases in between. CDR1 and CDR2 (germline): LNHDA, SQIVND (reference sequence). This CDR3 spans 16 amino acids.

This clone turned up a few times. V gene TRBV5-4 combines with J gene TRBJ1-1; perhaps TRBD1 as D (5 bases). The CDR3 spans 13 residues. CDR1 is SGHNT, CDR2 YYREEE, per germline (reference sequence). The V end lost 5 bases, the J end lost 8 bases, and 16 bases lay between the germline ends. Here the CDR3 reads CASSAGVKREAFF. For the CDR3, the DNA is TGTGCCAGCAGTGCGGGGGTAAAGCGCGAAGCTTTCTTT. Full variable domain (missing parts from reference TRBV5-4 and TRBJ1-1): ETGVTQSPTHLIKTRGQQVTLRCSSQSGHNTVSWYQQALGQGPQFIFQYYREEENGRGNFPPRFSGLQFPNYSSELNVNALELDDSALYLCASSAGVKREAFFGQGTRLTVV.

Comments on this clone: The identical CDR3 is also encoded by other nucleotide sequences in the sample. J is TRBJ2-7 and V is TRBV11-2, with a possible D match to TRBD1 (6 bases). Trimming removed 5 bases at V and 4 bases at J, with 15 bases between. Germline CDR1 reads SGHAT; CDR2 reads FQNNGV. The CDR3 has 14 residues. DNA of the CDR3: TGTGCCAGCAGCGCACGACAGGACTCTTACGAGCAGTACTTC. Protein product: CASSARQDSYEQYF.

This chain joins TRBV29-1 and TRBJ2-7, with 9 bases fitting TRBD1. The CDR3 sequence is 13 residues long. V gave up 6 bases and J gave up 7 bases; unmatched junction bases: 10. CDR1 is SQVTM and CDR2 is ANQGSEA in the germline V gene. The CDR3 loop reads CSVQTGGAGEQYF. CDR3 DNA sequence: TGCAGCGTCCAAACAGGGGGCGCGGGAGAGCAGTACTTC.

This clone was seen a handful of times. This sequence joins TRBV27 and TRBJ2-7, with a tentative D call TRBD2 (6 bases). Trimming stripped 5 bases from V and 7 bases from J, with 15 bases between. The CDR3 runs 13 residues. Germline CDR1 is MNHEY and CDR2 is SMNVEV (reference sequence). As DNA, the CDR3 is TGTGCCAGCAGTCCGCGGAGGGACGGAGAGCAGTACTTC. It translates to CASSPRRDGEQYF.

This clone was recorded a few times. The chain joins TRBV12-3 or TRBV12-4 to TRBJ1-4; D perhaps matches TRBD1 (5 bases). V was clipped by 5 bases and J by 10 bases, with 14 bases between them. There are 13 residues in the CDR3. The CDR3 spells CASSPIDSGKLFF. The CDR3 nucleotides read TGTGCCAGCAGTCCGATCGACAGTGGAAAACTGTTTTTT.